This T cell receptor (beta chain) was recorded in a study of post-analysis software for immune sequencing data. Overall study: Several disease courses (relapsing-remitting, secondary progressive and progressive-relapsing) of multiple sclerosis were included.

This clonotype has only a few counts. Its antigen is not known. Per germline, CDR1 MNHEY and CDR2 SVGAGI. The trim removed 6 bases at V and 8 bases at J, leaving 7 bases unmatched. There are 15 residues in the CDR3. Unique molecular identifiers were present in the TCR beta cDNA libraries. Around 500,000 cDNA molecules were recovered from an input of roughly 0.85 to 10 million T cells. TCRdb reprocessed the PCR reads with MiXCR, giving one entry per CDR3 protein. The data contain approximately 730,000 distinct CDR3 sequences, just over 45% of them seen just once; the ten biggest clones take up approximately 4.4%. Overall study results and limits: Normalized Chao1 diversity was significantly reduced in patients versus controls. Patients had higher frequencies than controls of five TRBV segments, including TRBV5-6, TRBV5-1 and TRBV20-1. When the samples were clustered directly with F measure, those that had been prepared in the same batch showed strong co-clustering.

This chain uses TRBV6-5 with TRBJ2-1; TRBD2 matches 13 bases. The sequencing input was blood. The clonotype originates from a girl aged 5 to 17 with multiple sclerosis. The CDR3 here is CASSPRTSGRDEQFF. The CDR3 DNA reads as TGTGCCAGCAGCCCCCGGACTAGCGGGAGAGATGAGCAGTTCTTC.